The T cell receptor (beta chain) under discussion was sequenced for a study of blood T cell repertoires in COVID-19. Study-level background: Sources were T cells, B-cell-depleted T cells, or PBMCs; the material itself was cDNA or gDNA.

Germline values: CDR1 LNHDA, CDR2 SQIVND (reference sequence). The CDR3 runs 12 residues. The V segment lost 6 bases and the J segment 8 bases; nucleotides outside the gene matches: 4. Generated by immunoSEQ multiplex PCR, the TCRdb table keeps only in-frame clones and is missing some. The data show fewer than 250,000 clones, 80% to 95% seen once. Enrolment of Seattle patients took place during active infection, and they were followed longitudinally. This rearrangement joins TRBV19 to TRBJ2-1; 7 bases are a match to TRBD1. The receptor was derived from a man between 25 and 39 years old with COVID-19, enrolled during active disease. Sequenced input: peripheral blood. The CDR3 sequence: CASSKDRYEQFF. The CDR3 DNA reads as TGTGCCAGTAGCAAGGACAGGTATGAGCAGTTCTTC.